Below, 5 T cell receptor beta chains from the same sample are listed, as sequenced in a study of cytomegalovirus exposure and HLA in healthy donors. The PCR employed 60 Vbeta primers together with 13 Jbeta primers. Assay used: immunoSEQ multiplex PCR; TCRdb lists only in-frame clones, some missing. The repertoire includes under 85,000 clones, about 70% of them detected once, and around 9.9% sits in the top ten. The source material was PBMCs. The receptors were sampled from a woman between 25 and 40 years old in good health and CMV-seronegative.

The sample holds a few counts of this clone. The rearrangement links TRBV6-1 to TRBJ1-3, with D tentatively TRBD1 (5 bases). In germline, CDR1 is MNHNS, CDR2 SASEGT. V lost 4 bases, J lost 4 bases, and 14 bases lay in between. The CDR3 extends over 15 amino acids. CDR3 protein: CASSVIRVAGNTIYF. The CDR3, as DNA: TGTGCCAGCAGTGTCATCAGGGTAGCCGGAAACACCATATATTTT.

CDR3 amino acids: CASSSTVEQFF. Here the CDR3 DNA reads TGTGCCAGCAGCTCAACTGTAGAGCAGTTCTTC. This chain joins TRBV5-6 and TRBJ2-1; D is unresolved. Germline values: CDR1 SGHDT, CDR2 YYEEEE. There are 11 residues in the CDR3. Trimming left V 3 bases short and J 10 bases short, with 8 bases between.

The genes are TRBV4-1 and TRBJ1-4; a possible D gene is TRBD1 (5 bases). The CDR3 consists of 16 residues. The V end lost 0 bases, the J end lost 4 bases, and 12 bases lay between the germline ends. Looked up from germline, CDR1 is MGHRA and CDR2 is YSYEKL. The CDR3: CASSQDSRQNNEKLFF. CDR3 nucleotide sequence: TGCGCCAGCAGCCAAGACAGCCGACAGAATAATGAAAAACTGTTTTTT.

CDR3 region: CAWSVVARGTGELFF. In nucleotides, the CDR3 is TGTGCCTGGAGTGTGGTTGCCCGAGGCACCGGGGAGCTGTTTTTT. The chain carries TRBV30 and TRBJ2-2; D is undetermined. The ends were cut back, 0 bases at V and 4 bases at J, with 12 bases in the middle. Germline CDR1 reads GTSNPN; CDR2 reads SVGIG (reference sequence). There are 15 residues in the CDR3.

This sequence joins TRBV10-1 and TRBJ2-2; 7 bases match TRBD2. J gave up 1 base and V 2 bases, and 7 bases lay outside the gene matches. Germline-derived CDR1 and CDR2 are WNHNN and SYGVQD (reference sequence). The CDR3 covers 17 residues. The DNA of the CDR3 is TGCGCCAGCAGTGAGCCCACGGGGGGAATGAACACCGGGGAGCTGTTTTTT. This encodes CASSEPTGGMNTGELFF.